The sequence of this T cell receptor (beta chain) was determined in a study of CXCR3-negative and CXCR3-positive naive CD8 T cells. Study-level results: TCR interaction strength was inferred from TRB CDR3 physicochemistry, as CD5 matched across naive subsets. Whereas both naive subsets had comparably high diversity, memory CD8+ cells had much lower diversity.

Researchers prepared the TRB cDNA libraries using 5' RACE with UMI labels. Reprocessing the 5' RACE reads, TCRdb reports a single entry for every CDR3 protein and omits DNA. This table holds roughly 40,000 distinct CDR3 sequences. The CDR3 is made up of 16 amino acids. CDR1 SGHTS and CDR2 YDEGEE come from the germline V gene. A note on this clonotype: Its antigen is undetermined.

The chain couples TRBV5-8 to TRBJ2-2; TCRdb picks TRBD1, but there is no DNA to check that call. The specimen was naive CXCR3- CD8+ T cells from blood. Subset reported: CD45RO-CCR7+CD27+CD95- naive CD8+ T cells lacking CXCR3 (TNR3-). This receptor was identified in a human donor in good health. Some clones in this sample may be carry-over from other donors' samples. CDR3 region: CASSLGQDNIIGELFF.